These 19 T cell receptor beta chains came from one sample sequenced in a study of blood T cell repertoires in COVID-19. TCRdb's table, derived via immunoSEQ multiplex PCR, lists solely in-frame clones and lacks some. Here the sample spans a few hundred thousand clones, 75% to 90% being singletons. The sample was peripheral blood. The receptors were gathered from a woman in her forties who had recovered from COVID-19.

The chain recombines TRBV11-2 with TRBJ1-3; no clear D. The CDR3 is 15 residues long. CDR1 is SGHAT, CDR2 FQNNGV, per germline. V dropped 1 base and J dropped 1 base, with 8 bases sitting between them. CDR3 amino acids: CASSLGGISGNTIYF. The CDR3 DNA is TGTGCCAGCAGCTTAGGAGGGATTTCTGGAAACACCATATATTTT.

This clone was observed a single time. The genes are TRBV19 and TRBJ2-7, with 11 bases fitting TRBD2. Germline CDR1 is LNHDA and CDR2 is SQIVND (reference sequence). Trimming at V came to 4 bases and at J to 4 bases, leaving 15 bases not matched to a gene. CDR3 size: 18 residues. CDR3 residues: CASSTRLAGRLRGYEQYF. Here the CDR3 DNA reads TGTGCCAGTAGTACCCGACTAGCGGGAAGGCTTAGGGGATACGAGCAGTACTTC.

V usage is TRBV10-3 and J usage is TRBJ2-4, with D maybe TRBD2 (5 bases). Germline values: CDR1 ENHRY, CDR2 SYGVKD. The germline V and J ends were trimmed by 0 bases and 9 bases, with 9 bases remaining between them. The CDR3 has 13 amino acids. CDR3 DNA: TGTGCCATCAGTGAGTCGACTACTTCCATTCAGTACTTC. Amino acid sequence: CAISESTTSIQYF.

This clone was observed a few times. The CDR3 is CASSSNRGPANQPQHF. CDR3 DNA sequence: TGTGCCAGCAGTTCTAACAGGGGGCCGGCCAATCAGCCCCAGCATTTT. The chain uses TRBV6-2 or TRBV6-3 and TRBJ1-5; 9 nucleotides agree with TRBD1. V gave up 4 bases and J gave up 3 bases; unmatched junction bases: 7. Germline V gene sequence: CDR1 MNHEY, CDR2 SVGEGT. The CDR3 contains 16 residues.

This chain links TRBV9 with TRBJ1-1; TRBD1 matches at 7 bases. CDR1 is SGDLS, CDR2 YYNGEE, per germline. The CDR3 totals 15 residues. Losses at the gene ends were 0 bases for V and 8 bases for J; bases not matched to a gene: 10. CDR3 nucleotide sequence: TGTGCCAGCAGCGTAGGAATAGGGGGCTGGGAAGAAGCTTTCTTT. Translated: CASSVGIGGWEEAFF.

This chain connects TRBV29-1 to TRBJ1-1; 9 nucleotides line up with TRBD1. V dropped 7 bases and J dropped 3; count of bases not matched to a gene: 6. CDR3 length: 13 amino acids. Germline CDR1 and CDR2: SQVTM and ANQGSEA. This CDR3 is CSANRDRDTEAFF. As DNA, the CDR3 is TGCAGCGCCAACCGGGACAGGGACACTGAAGCTTTCTTT.

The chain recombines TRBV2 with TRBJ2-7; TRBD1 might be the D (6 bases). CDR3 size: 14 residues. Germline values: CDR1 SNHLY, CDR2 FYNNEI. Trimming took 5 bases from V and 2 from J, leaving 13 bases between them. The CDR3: CASSWQGLAYEQYF. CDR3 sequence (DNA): TGTGCCAGCAGTTGGCAGGGGCTAGCCTACGAGCAGTACTTC.

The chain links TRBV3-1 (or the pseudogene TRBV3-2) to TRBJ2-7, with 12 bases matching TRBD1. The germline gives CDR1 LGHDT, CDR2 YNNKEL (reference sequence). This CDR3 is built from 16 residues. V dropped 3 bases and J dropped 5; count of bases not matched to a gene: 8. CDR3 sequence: CASSQGRDRGLHEQYF. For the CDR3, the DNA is TGTGCCAGCAGCCAGGGCCGGGACAGGGGGCTCCACGAGCAGTACTTC.

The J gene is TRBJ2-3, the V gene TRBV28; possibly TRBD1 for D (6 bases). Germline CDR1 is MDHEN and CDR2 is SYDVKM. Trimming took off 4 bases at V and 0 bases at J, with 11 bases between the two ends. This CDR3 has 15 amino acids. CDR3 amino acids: CASSSQGSSTDTQYF. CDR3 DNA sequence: TGTGCCAGCAGTTCTCAGGGGTCTAGCACAGATACGCAGTATTTT.

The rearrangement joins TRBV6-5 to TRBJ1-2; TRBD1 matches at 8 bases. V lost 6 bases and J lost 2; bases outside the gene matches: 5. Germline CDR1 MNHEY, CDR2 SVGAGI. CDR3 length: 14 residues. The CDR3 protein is CASRDRGGNYGYTF. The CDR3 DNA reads TGTGCCAGCAGAGACAGGGGAGGGAACTATGGCTACACCTTC.

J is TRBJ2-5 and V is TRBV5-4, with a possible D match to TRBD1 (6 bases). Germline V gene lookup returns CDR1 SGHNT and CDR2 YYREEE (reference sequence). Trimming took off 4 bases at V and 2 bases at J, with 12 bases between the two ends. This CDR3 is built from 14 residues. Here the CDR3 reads CASSNGQRQETQYF. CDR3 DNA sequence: TGTGCCAGCAGCAACGGACAGAGACAAGAGACCCAGTACTTC.

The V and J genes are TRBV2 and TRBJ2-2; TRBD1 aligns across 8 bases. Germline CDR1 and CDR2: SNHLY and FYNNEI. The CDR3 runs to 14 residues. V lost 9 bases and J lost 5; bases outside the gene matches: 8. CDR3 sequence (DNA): TGTGCCAGTAAGGACAGGGTAGGGACCGGGGAGCTGTTTTTT. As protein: CASKDRVGTGELFF.

CDR3 DNA: TGTGCCAGCAGCTCTACAGTGAACACTGAAGCTTTCTTT. This sequence encodes CASSSTVNTEAFF. This chain uses TRBV7-9 with TRBJ1-1, with D unresolved. V dropped 4 bases and J dropped 0 bases, with 6 bases sitting between them. There are 13 residues in the CDR3. Germline CDR1 and CDR2: SEHNR and FQNEAQ (reference sequence).

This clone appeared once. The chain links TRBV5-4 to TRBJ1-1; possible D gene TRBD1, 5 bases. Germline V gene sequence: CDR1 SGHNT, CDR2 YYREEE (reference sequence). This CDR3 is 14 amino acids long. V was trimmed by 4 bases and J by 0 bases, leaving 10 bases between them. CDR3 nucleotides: TGTGCCAGCAGCCCAATAGGGGTGAACACTGAAGCTTTCTTT. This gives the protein CASSPIGVNTEAFF.

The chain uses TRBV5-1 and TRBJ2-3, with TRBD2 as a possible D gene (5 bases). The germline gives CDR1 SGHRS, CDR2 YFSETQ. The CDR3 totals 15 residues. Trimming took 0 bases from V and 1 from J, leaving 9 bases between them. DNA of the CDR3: TGCGCCAGCAGCTTGGTGGGAGAGGGCACAGATACGCAGTATTTT. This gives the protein CASSLVGEGTDTQYF. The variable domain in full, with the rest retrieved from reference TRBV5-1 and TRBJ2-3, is KAGVTQTPRYLIKTRGQQVTLSCSPISGHRSVSWYQQTPGQGLQFLFEYFSETQRNKGNFPGRFSGRQFSNSRSEMNVSTLELGDSALYLCASSLVGEGTDTQYFGPGTRLTVL.

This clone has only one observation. The CDR3 spells CASSLVVGTSGRGAPSEQYF. Here the CDR3 DNA reads TGCGCCAGCAGCTTGGTTGTCGGGACTAGCGGGAGGGGAGCCCCCTCCGAGCAGTACTTC. The chain has TRBV5-1 and TRBJ2-7, with 16 bases identical to TRBD2. Trimming removed 0 bases from V and 6 bases from J; junction bases left unmatched: 15. Per germline, CDR1 SGHRS and CDR2 YFSETQ. The CDR3 runs 20 residues. Full variable domain (outside the CDR3, taken from reference TRBV5-1 and TRBJ2-7): KAGVTQTPRYLIKTRGQQVTLSCSPISGHRSVSWYQQTPGQGLQFLFEYFSETQRNKGNFPGRFSGRQFSNSRSEMNVSTLELGDSALYLCASSLVVGTSGRGAPSEQYFGPGTRLTVT.

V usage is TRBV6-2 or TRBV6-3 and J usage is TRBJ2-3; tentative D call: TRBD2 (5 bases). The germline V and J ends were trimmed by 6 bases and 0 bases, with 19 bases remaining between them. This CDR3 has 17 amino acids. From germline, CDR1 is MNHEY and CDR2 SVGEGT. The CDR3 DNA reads TGTGCCAGCAGCCCCCGGGATAGCGTTCCTAGCACAGATACGCAGTATTTT. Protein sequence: CASSPRDSVPSTDTQYF.

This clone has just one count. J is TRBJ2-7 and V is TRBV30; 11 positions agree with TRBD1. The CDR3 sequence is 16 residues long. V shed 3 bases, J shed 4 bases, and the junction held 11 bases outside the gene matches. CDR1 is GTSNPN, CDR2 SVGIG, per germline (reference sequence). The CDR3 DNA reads TGTGCCTGGAGCCTTCCACTCGGACAGGGGGCATACGAGCAGTACTTC. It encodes CAWSLPLGQGAYEQYF.

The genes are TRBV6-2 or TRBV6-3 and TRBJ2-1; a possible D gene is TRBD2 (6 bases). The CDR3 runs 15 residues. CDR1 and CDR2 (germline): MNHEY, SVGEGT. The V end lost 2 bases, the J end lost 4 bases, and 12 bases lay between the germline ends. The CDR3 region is CASSYGGSVYNEQFF. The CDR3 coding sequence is TGTGCCAGCAGTTACGGGGGGAGCGTTTACAATGAGCAGTTCTTC.